The 11 T cell receptor beta chains given below trace back to one sample, sequenced in a study of T-cell reconstitution after alpha-beta-depleted transplantation in children. Unique molecular identifiers were incorporated into the prepared TCRbeta library. TCRdb re-analysed the PCR reads in MiXCR, keeping a single row per CDR3 protein. The sample carries about 220,000 distinct CDR3 sequences, about a sixth recorded once. The sample in question was PBMCs, mostly from graft donor cells, obtained 360 days after TCRalphabeta/CD19-depleted stem cell transplant. All receptors derive from a male patient aged 2 to 10 who had a stem cell transplant for acute lymphoblastic leukemia, so the T cells may come from the graft donor.

The chain combines TRBV5-1 with TRBJ2-7; the D is unclear. This CDR3 has 14 amino acids. Germline-derived CDR1 and CDR2 are SGHRS and YFSETQ. V shed 2 bases and J shed 0 bases, with 9 bases lying between them. The CDR3: CASSFTASSYEQYF. Here the CDR3 DNA reads TGCGCCAGCAGCTTTACAGCCTCCTCCTACGAGCAGTACTTC.

The J gene is TRBJ1-3, the V gene TRBV9, with TRBD1 matching 10 bases. Germline V CDR1 and CDR2: SGDLS, YYNGEE. With V trimmed by 3 bases and J by 3 bases, 3 bases remained unmatched. CDR3 length: 15 amino acids. In nucleotides, the CDR3 is TGTGCCAGCAGCGCCGGGACAGGGGTTGGAAACACCATATATTTT. Translating it yields CASSAGTGVGNTIYF. Using reference TRBV9 and TRBJ1-3 for the parts outside the CDR3, the full variable domain is DSGVTQTPKHLITATGQRVTLRCSPRSGDLSVYWYQQSLDQGLQFLIQYYNGEERAKGNILERFSAQQFPDLHSELNLSSLELGDSALYFCASSAGTGVGNTIYFGEGSWLTVV.

This clonotype was seen repeatedly, ten times or more. This chain uses TRBV7-9 with TRBJ2-7; D is uncertain. Germline CDR1 SEHNR, CDR2 FQNEAQ (reference sequence). CDR3 length: 14 residues. Trimming shortened V by 3 bases and J by 5 bases, and 14 bases separated the two germline ends. The CDR3 nucleotides read TGTGCCAGCAGCTTGGGTCTTATCCGGGACGAGCAGTACTTC. Translation gives CASSLGLIRDEQYF.

The chain is built from TRBV12-3 or TRBV12-4 and TRBJ2-1; 11 positions agree with TRBD2. V lost 4 bases, J lost 12 bases, and 11 bases stayed unmatched. The length of the CDR3 is 15 residues. This CDR3 is CASSSGLAVKVVQFF. The CDR3 DNA sequence: TGTGCCAGCAGTTCGGGACTAGCGGTGAAGGTAGTGCAGTTCTTC.

In its sample, this clonotype was seen a few times. V usage is TRBV7-8 and J usage is TRBJ2-1; 10 bases line up with TRBD2. Per the germline V gene, CDR1 is SGHVS and CDR2 is FQNEAQ. J lost 4 bases, V lost 5 bases, and 5 bases had no gene match. The length of the CDR3 is 15 residues. CDR3 sequence (DNA): TGTGCCAGCAGCCCTGGACTAGCGGCTTACAATGAGCAGTTCTTC. The encoded protein is CASSPGLAAYNEQFF.

The chain recombines TRBV29-1 with TRBJ1-2; 10 nucleotides agree with TRBD1. Germline CDR1 reads SQVTM; CDR2 reads ANQGSEA. The trim removed 7 bases at V and 6 bases at J, leaving 5 bases unmatched. The CDR3 totals 12 residues. CDR3 sequence reads: CSERTGGDGYTF. CDR3 coding DNA: TGCAGCGAAAGGACAGGGGGGGATGGCTACACCTTC. The whole variable domain, remainder taken from reference TRBV29-1 and TRBJ1-2, is SAVISQKPSRDICQRGTSLTIQCQVDSQVTMMFWYRQQPGQSLTLIATANQGSEATYESGFVIDKFPISRPNLTFSTLTVSNMSPEDSSIYLCSERTGGDGYTFGSGTRLTVV.

The J gene is TRBJ1-2, the V gene TRBV3-1; TRBD1 might be the D (5 bases). The CDR3 covers 13 residues. V gave up 4 bases and J gave up 8 bases, with 14 bases separating them. Germline V lookup: CDR1 LGHDT, CDR2 YNNKEL (reference sequence). The CDR3 loop is CASSPRGERGYTF. The CDR3 DNA follows: TGTGCCAGCAGCCCCCGAGGGGAACGGGGCTACACCTTC.

CDR3 in amino acids: CASSLAGGKGEQYF. CDR3 nucleotide sequence: TGTGCCAGCAGTTTAGCGGGGGGTAAGGGCGAGCAGTACTTC. The chain employs TRBV12-3 or TRBV12-4 and TRBJ2-7; a possible D gene is TRBD2 (6 bases). Trimming pared 0 bases from V and 6 bases from J, leaving 12 bases between. This CDR3 spans 14 amino acids.

The chain recombines TRBV2 with TRBJ2-7, with D perhaps assigned TRBD1 or TRBD2 (6 bases each). CDR3 size: 15 residues. Trimming removed 4 bases at V and 2 bases at J, with 15 bases between. CDR1 and CDR2 (germline): SNHLY, FYNNEI. The CDR3 protein is CASSGRGTAAYEQYF. In DNA form, the CDR3 reads TGTGCCAGCAGTGGGAGGGGGACCGCCGCCTACGAGCAGTACTTC.

The chain employs TRBV30 and TRBJ2-5; D unclear. CDR1 GTSNPN and CDR2 SVGIG come from the germline V gene (reference sequence). With 2 bases removed from V and 3 bases from J, the gap between germline ends came to 7 bases. The CDR3 spans 12 residues. CDR3 DNA: TGTGCCTGGAGTCCAGGAGAAGAGACCCAGTACTTC. Protein product: CAWSPGEETQYF. Based on the CDR3 plus reference TRBV30 and TRBJ2-5, the full variable domain is SQTIHQWPATLVQPVGSPLSLECTVEGTSNPNLYWYRQAAGRGLQLLFYSVGIGQISSEVPQNLSASRPQDRQFILSSKKLLLSDSGFYLCAWSPGEETQYFGPGTRLLVL.

The chain employs TRBV20-1 and TRBJ2-5, with 12 positions matching TRBD2. The germline gives CDR1 DFQATT, CDR2 SNEGSKA (reference sequence). The CDR3 contains 15 residues. V gave up 5 bases and J gave up 5 bases; unmatched junction bases: 9. In DNA, the CDR3 is TGCAGTGCTGGGAGGACTAGCGGGGATTTGGAGACCCAGTACTTC. Translated, it gives CSAGRTSGDLETQYF.